The rows below give T cell receptor beta chains drawn from one sample of a study of T-cell memory formation after mild COVID-19. TCRdb itself ran the 5' RACE reads through MiXCR, one entry per CDR3 protein. The repertoire holds approximately 260,000 distinct CDR3 sequences, with roughly 16% as singletons. The sample was PBMCs or a T cell subset sorted from them (not recorded which). The source is a man younger than 30 who had mild COVID-19 (a few samples of this study predate the infection). Cell type and time point are not known. Each CDR3 is given with its conserved first and last residue. D genes are given only for firm matches. Only some rows state a clone size, as once, few, many or a class for expanded clones.

CDR3nt,CDR3aa,d_gene,v_gene,abundance,j_gene
TGTGCCAGCAGCGTAGGACTATCTGTTGAGACCCAGTACTTC,CASSVGLSVETQYF,NA,TRBV9,NA,TRBJ2-5
TGTGCCAGCAGCTTAGGCGGGGTGGCAGATACGCAGTATTTT,CASSLGGVADTQYF,NA,TRBV5-5,few,TRBJ2-3
TGCAGCGTTGCCGGGACAGGGGGCATCGGGGATGAGCAGTTCTTC,CSVAGTGGIGDEQFF,TRBD1,TRBV29-1,NA,TRBJ2-1
TGTGCCATCCGGGACAGTCGGAACTATGGCTACACCTTC,CAIRDSRNYGYTF,TRBD1,TRBV10-3,few,TRBJ1-2
TGCGCCAGCAGTGGGACAGAGTACAATGAGCAGTTCTTC,CASSGTEYNEQFF,TRBD1,TRBV5-1,few,TRBJ2-1
TGCAGCGTTTGGGGGGGCACTGAAGCTTTCTTT,CSVWGGTEAFF,NA,TRBV29-1,few,TRBJ1-1
TGTGCCAGCAGCTCCTCGGCCTACGAGCAGTACTTC,CASSSSAYEQYF,NA,TRBV6-5,NA,TRBJ2-7
TGTGCCAGCAGTTCCCAAGCGGGGACAGATACGCAGTATTTT,CASSSQAGTDTQYF,TRBD2,TRBV6-2/TRBV6-3,NA,TRBJ2-3
TGTGCCAGCAGTTTGTCGGCAGATTCACCCCTCCACTTT,CASSLSADSPLHF,NA,TRBV28,NA,TRBJ1-6
TGTGCCAGCAGTGACATAACGGACGGATACGAGCAGTACTTC,CASSDITDGYEQYF,NA,TRBV25-1,NA,TRBJ2-7
TGTGCCAGCAGCTCTCCCTGGGGGGGCGGGGATGAGCAGTTCTTC,CASSSPWGGGDEQFF,NA,TRBV11-3,NA,TRBJ2-1
TGCGCCAGCAGCGGGCTCGCGGGGACTGTCACAGATACGCAGTATTTT,CASSGLAGTVTDTQYF,NA,TRBV5-1,few,TRBJ2-3
TGTGCCAGCAGTTATACAGGGTTAGCTAACTATGGCTACACCTTC,CASSYTGLANYGYTF,NA,TRBV6-5,few,TRBJ1-2
TGTGCCACCACGACAGGGTTCTTTACTGGAAACACCATATATTTT,CATTTGFFTGNTIYF,TRBD1,TRBV7-9,few,TRBJ1-3
TGTGCCAGCAGTGAACCGAGGGAGACCTATGGCTACACCTTC,CASSEPRETYGYTF,NA,TRBV2,few,TRBJ1-2
TGTGCCAGCTCGGGACAGGGGTCCACTGAAGCTTTCTTT,CASSGQGSTEAFF,TRBD1,TRBV18,NA,TRBJ1-1
TGCGCCAGCAGCTTGGCAGCGGGGGGTGGCCAAGAGACCCAGTACTTC,CASSLAAGGGQETQYF,TRBD2,TRBV5-1,NA,TRBJ2-5
TGTGCCAGCAGTTACTCGGACAGGGCCCAGCCCCAGCATTTT,CASSYSDRAQPQHF,TRBD1,TRBV6-6,many,TRBJ1-5
TGTGCCAGCAGTCGCGGGGACGGCTACAATCAGCCCCAGCATTTT,CASSRGDGYNQPQHF,NA,TRBV7-9,NA,TRBJ1-5
TGTGCCAGTAGTGCTGCTAACTATGGCTACACCTTC,CASSAANYGYTF,NA,TRBV19,NA,TRBJ1-2
TGCGCCAGCAGCCACCCCGATGTGATATTCGGGGAGCTGTTTTTT,CASSHPDVIFGELFF,NA,TRBV4-1,NA,TRBJ2-2
TGTGCCAGCAGCCCCGGTGAGGGGGGGGCATACAATGAGCAGTTCTTC,CASSPGEGGAYNEQFF,NA,TRBV7-3,NA,TRBJ2-1
TGCGCCAGCAGCACGGACACCTACAATGAGCAGTTCTTC,CASSTDTYNEQFF,NA,TRBV5-1,few,TRBJ2-1
TGTGCCAGCGCTTGGACAGGGCTTGCAGATACGCAGTATTTT,CASAWTGLADTQYF,TRBD1,TRBV11-2,many,TRBJ2-3
TGTGCCAGCAGCTTAGGGGCTAGCAGCGAGACCCAGTACTTC,CASSLGASSETQYF,NA,TRBV7-7,few,TRBJ2-5
TGCGCCAGCAGCCACGTGGGACCAGGAGTATACTATGGCTACACCTTC,CASSHVGPGVYYGYTF,NA,TRBV4-1,few,TRBJ1-2
TGTGCCAGCAGCGTAGACTGGGCGGGGGCGATGACAGATACGCAGTATTTT,CASSVDWAGAMTDTQYF,NA,TRBV9,few,TRBJ2-3
TGTGCCAGTGAACCGGGACAGGGCACAGATACGCAGTATTTT,CASEPGQGTDTQYF,NA,TRBV21-1,NA,TRBJ2-3
TGTGCCAGCAGGCCGGGTTGGGGGCTCCTTCAGCCCCAGCATTTT,CASRPGWGLLQPQHF,NA,TRBV6-2/TRBV6-3,few,TRBJ1-5
TGTGCCAGCAGCTTATACGGTTACAATGAGCAGTTCTTC,CASSLYGYNEQFF,NA,TRBV7-6,NA,TRBJ2-1
TGTGCCAGCTGGAACGGGGGCCCCAGGGGTGAGCAGTTCTTC,CASWNGGPRGEQFF,NA,TRBV6-6,few,TRBJ2-1
TGTGCCAGCACCCTTCAGGGGGGGAACTATGGCTACACCTTC,CASTLQGGNYGYTF,TRBD1,TRBV12-3/TRBV12-4,NA,TRBJ1-2
TGCGCCAGCAGCCAAGATTACAGGGGGACGAATTCACCCCTCCACTTT,CASSQDYRGTNSPLHF,TRBD1,TRBV4-3,few,TRBJ1-6
TGTGCCAGCAGTTACCCCCCCAGGGATACGCAGTATTTT,CASSYPPRDTQYF,NA,TRBV12-3/TRBV12-4,NA,TRBJ2-3
TGCAGTGCTATACGGGGGACAGATACGCAGTATTTT,CSAIRGTDTQYF,NA,TRBV20-1,NA,TRBJ2-3
TGTGCCAGCAGCACGGACAGGGTCAATACACCCCTCCACTTT,CASSTDRVNTPLHF,TRBD1,TRBV7-2,NA,TRBJ1-6
TGTGCCAGCAGCGTAGACCCGGAGCGTAACTATGGCTACACCTTC,CASSVDPERNYGYTF,NA,TRBV9,few,TRBJ1-2
TGTGCCAGCAGCCCCGGATGGCGCACAGATACGCAGTATTTT,CASSPGWRTDTQYF,NA,TRBV7-2,NA,TRBJ2-3
TGTGCCATCACCCGGGACTCCTTTGGGTACGAGCAGTACTTC,CAITRDSFGYEQYF,NA,TRBV10-3,few,TRBJ2-7
TGTGCCAGCAAATATTCCGGGGAGCTGTTTTTT,CASKYSGELFF,NA,TRBV2,NA,TRBJ2-2
TGTGCCAGCAGCCAAGGGGGGGGGGTCAACTCACCCCTCCACTTT,CASSQGGGVNSPLHF,NA,TRBV4-2,many,TRBJ1-6
TGTGCCAGCAGGGGCACGGGGGGCGCCGGCAATCAGCCCCAGCATTTT,CASRGTGGAGNQPQHF,NA,TRBV6-2/TRBV6-3,few,TRBJ1-5
TGTGCCAGCAGTGAATTAGAAAGGGGGCACTATGGCTACACCTTC,CASSELERGHYGYTF,TRBD1,TRBV25-1,NA,TRBJ1-2
TGTGCCAGCAGTTTGCGGGGAGTCGAGCAGTACTTC,CASSLRGVEQYF,NA,TRBV12-3/TRBV12-4,few,TRBJ2-7
TGTGCCAGCAGCTGGGACAGGGGGTCAGGGCAGTACTTC,CASSWDRGSGQYF,TRBD1,TRBV13,few,TRBJ2-7
TGTGCCAGCAGCTTAAGCATCGGGGAGCTGTTTTTT,CASSLSIGELFF,NA,TRBV11-3,NA,TRBJ2-2
TGTGCCAGCGCTGATAGCAATCAGCCCCAGCATTTT,CASADSNQPQHF,NA,TRBV12-3/TRBV12-4,NA,TRBJ1-5
TGCAGTGCTAGCGGGCAGGGGGCCGGTCGAGAGACCCAGTACTTC,CSASGQGAGRETQYF,TRBD1,TRBV20-1,few,TRBJ2-5
TGCAGCGTTGGGGACGGGGGGACTGAAGCTTTCTTT,CSVGDGGTEAFF,NA,TRBV29-1,NA,TRBJ1-1
TGTGCCAGACAGGGGGACACTGAAGCTTTCTTT,CARQGDTEAFF,TRBD1,TRBV28,NA,TRBJ1-1
TGTGCCAGCAGTTCCCCTAATCAGCCCCAGCATTTT,CASSSPNQPQHF,NA,TRBV28,few,TRBJ1-5
TGTGCCAGCAGCTTAAGCAGGGGGCGGACCGGGGAGCTGTTTTTT,CASSLSRGRTGELFF,TRBD1,TRBV7-2,NA,TRBJ2-2
TGCGCCAGCAGCTTGAACCCCCAGGAGACTAATGAAAAACTGTTTTTT,CASSLNPQETNEKLFF,NA,TRBV5-1,NA,TRBJ1-4
TGCAGTGCTAGAACAGGACAGGCGCGATGGGAAGAGACCCAGTACTTC,CSARTGQARWEETQYF,TRBD1,TRBV20-1,NA,TRBJ2-5